The present entry profiles one T cell receptor beta chain with its context. No antigen is known for it. A second PCR, run for about 7 to 12 cycles, used a sample-barcoded 5' primer plus a J-beta primer mix. TCRdb re-called the 5' RACE reads with MiXCR, one entry per CDR3 protein. The data show about 1.4 million distinct CDR3 sequences, 55% to 75% seen once. These data originate in a study of blood T cells in healthy people across ages. General study results and limits: Naive and antigen-experienced cells could not be conclusively compared, given unsorted PBMCs.

Per sample, a minimum of 6 million PBMCs were isolated. This CDR3 has 15 amino acids. Germline CDR1 reads MGHRA; CDR2 reads YSYEKL. V lost 1 base and J 4 bases, leaving 14 bases between the germline ends. This TCR was recovered from a man between 18 and 29 years old in good health. The sample comprised blood. The V and J genes are TRBV4-1 and TRBJ2-7; a possible D gene is TRBD1 (6 bases). CDR3 DNA sequence: TGCGCCAGCAGCCAAGGAACAGGGCCTCTATACGAGCAGTACTTC. This translates into CASSQGTGPLYEQYF.